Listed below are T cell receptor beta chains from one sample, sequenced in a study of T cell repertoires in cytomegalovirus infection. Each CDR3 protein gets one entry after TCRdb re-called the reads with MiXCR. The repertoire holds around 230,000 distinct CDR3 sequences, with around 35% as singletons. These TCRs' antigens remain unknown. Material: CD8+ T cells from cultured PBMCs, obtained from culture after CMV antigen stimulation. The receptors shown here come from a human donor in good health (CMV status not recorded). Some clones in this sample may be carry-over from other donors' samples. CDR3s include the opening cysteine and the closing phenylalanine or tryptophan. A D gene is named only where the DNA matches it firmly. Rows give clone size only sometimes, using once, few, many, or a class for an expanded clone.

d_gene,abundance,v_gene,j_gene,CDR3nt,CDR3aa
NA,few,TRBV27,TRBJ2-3,TGTGCCAGCAGTGAGGGCGAGCGGCACACAGATACGCAGTATTTT,CASSEGERHTDTQYF
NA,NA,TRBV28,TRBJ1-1,TGTGCCAGCAGGCCCGGGGACACTGAAGCTTTCTTT,CASRPGDTEAFF
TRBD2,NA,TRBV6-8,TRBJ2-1,TGTGCCAGCAGTTACTCAAGCGGGAGGGATGAGCAGTTCTTC,CASSYSSGRDEQFF
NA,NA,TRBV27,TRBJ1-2,TGTGCCAGCAGTTTATCGTACCACCTTGACTATGGCTACACCTTC,CASSLSYHLDYGYTF
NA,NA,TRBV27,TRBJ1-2,TGTGCCAGCATGGGCAGCCCTATTATTGGCTACACCTTC,CASMGSPIIGYTF
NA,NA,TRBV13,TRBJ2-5,TGTGCCAGCAGCTACGAAAGGGAGACCCAGTACTTC,CASSYERETQYF
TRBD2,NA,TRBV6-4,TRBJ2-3,TGTGCCAGCAGCGATGTTACTAGCGGGAGTTTGCCAGATACGCAGTATTTT,CASSDVTSGSLPDTQYF
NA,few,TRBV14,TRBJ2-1,TGTGCCAGCAGCCAAGCTTCAAATGAGCAGTTCTTC,CASSQASNEQFF
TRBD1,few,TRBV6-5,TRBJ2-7,TGTGCCAGCAGTTACTCGGGACAGGGTAGCGAGCAGTACTTC,CASSYSGQGSEQYF
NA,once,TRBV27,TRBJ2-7,TGTGCCAGCACTTGGGGGTCCCCCGCGGGAGAGCAGTACTTC,CASTWGSPAGEQYF
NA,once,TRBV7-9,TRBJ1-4,TGTGCCAGCAGCTTAGCGGAGACCATAACTAATGAAAAACTGTTTTTT,CASSLAETITNEKLFF
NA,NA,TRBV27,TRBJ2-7,TGTGCCAGCAGAAAAAGCGGGCGCGACTACGAGCAGTACTTC,CASRKSGRDYEQYF
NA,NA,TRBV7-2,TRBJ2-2,TGTGCCAGCAGCTTAATGTACACCGGGGAGCTGTTTTTT,CASSLMYTGELFF
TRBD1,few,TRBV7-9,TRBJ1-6,TGTGCCAGCAGCTTAGTTACAGGGGGTGGGGGTAATTCACCCCTCCACTTT,CASSLVTGGGGNSPLHF
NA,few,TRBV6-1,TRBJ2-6,TGTGCCAGCAGTGAATGGGGTTTGCGGGGCCATCTACCCTTATCTGGGGCCAACGTCCTGACTTTC,CASSEWGLRGHLPLSGANVLTF
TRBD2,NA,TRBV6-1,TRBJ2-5,TGTGCCAGCAGTGAAACTAGCGGGAGCCAAGAGACCCAGTACTTC,CASSETSGSQETQYF